Each of the 27 T cell receptor beta chains below was sequenced from the same sample in a study of blood T cell repertoires in COVID-19. Profiled with immunoSEQ multiplex PCR; TCRdb holds only in-frame clones, not every one. The data contain more than 200,000 clones, 84% of them singletons. The sequenced material came from peripheral blood. Source of these receptors: a man aged 55-75 years with acute or convalescent COVID-19.

The chain carries TRBV25-1 and TRBJ2-3; 8 bases align to TRBD1. Germline assignment: CDR1 MGHDK and CDR2 SYGVNS. This CDR3 contains 13 residues. With V trimmed by 6 bases and J by 4 bases, 3 bases remained unmatched. The CDR3 is CASRVRGPDTQYF. DNA of the CDR3: TGTGCCAGCAGGGTCAGGGGGCCAGATACGCAGTATTTT.

V is TRBV5-6 and J is TRBJ1-2; perhaps TRBD1 as D (6 bases). V lost 0 bases and J lost 6, with 18 bases in between. Germline lookup yields CDR1 SGHDT and CDR2 YYEEEE. This CDR3 comprises 16 residues. The CDR3 sequence: CASSLVGARERNGYTF. In nucleotides, the CDR3 is TGTGCCAGCAGCTTGGTGGGGGCCAGGGAGCGCAATGGCTACACCTTC.

The gene calls are TRBV3-1 (or the pseudogene TRBV3-2) and TRBJ1-1; D is unclear. The V gene lost 6 bases and the J gene lost 1 base, with 6 bases spanning the gap. This CDR3 has 12 residues. Germline CDR1 LGHDT, CDR2 YNNKEL (reference sequence). This CDR3 reads CASRLQNTEAFF. For the CDR3, the DNA is TGTGCCAGCAGACTCCAGAACACTGAAGCTTTCTTT.

In its sample, this clone was seen a few times. The chain links TRBV7-2 to TRBJ1-1; tentatively, D is TRBD1 (5 bases). The length of the CDR3 is 15 residues. The germline V gene encodes CDR1 SGHTA and CDR2 FQGNSA. The V and J ends lost 5 bases and 3 bases respectively, with 16 bases between them. CDR3 loop: CASSAYRSRDTEAFF. Here the CDR3 DNA reads TGTGCCAGCAGCGCCTACAGGAGCCGGGACACTGAAGCTTTCTTT.

The V gene is TRBV5-1, the J gene TRBJ2-3; 8 nucleotides align to TRBD2. Germline trimming cut 7 bases from V and 6 bases from J; bases unmatched to any gene: 10. This CDR3 region has 14 residues. Germline V lookup: CDR1 SGHRS, CDR2 YFSETQ. The DNA for the CDR3 is TGCGCCAGCGCCGTAGCGGGACTGGGGGATACGCAGTATTTT. As protein: CASAVAGLGDTQYF.

The chain is built from TRBV19 and TRBJ2-1; possibly TRBD2 for D (6 bases). The CDR3 has 15 residues. The V end was cut by 7 bases, the J end by 9 bases, with 22 bases between. Germline V gene data show CDR1 as LNHDA and CDR2 as SQIVND (reference sequence). CDR3 in DNA: TGTGCCAGTACCCAAAGACTAGGCGTACGTAGTGAGCAGTTCTTC. This sequence encodes CASTQRLGVRSEQFF.

This clone has just one count. The rearrangement links TRBV11-2 to TRBJ1-4; D might be TRBD1 (6 bases). The germline gives CDR1 SGHAT, CDR2 FQNNGV. The V end was cut by 2 bases, the J end by 7 bases, with 11 bases between. The CDR3 has 14 amino acids. The CDR3 is CASSLSQGSEKLFF. DNA of the CDR3: TGTGCCAGCAGCTTATCCCAGGGGTCTGAAAAACTGTTTTTT. The full variable domain, rest sourced from reference TRBV11-2 and TRBJ1-4, is EAGVAQSPRYKIIEKRQSVAFWCNPISGHATLYWYQQILGQGPKLLIQFQNNGVVDDSQLPKDRFSAERLKGVDSTLKIQPAKLEDSAVYLCASSLSQGSEKLFFGSGTQLSVL.

The chain recombines TRBV18 with TRBJ2-1; D not resolved. Trimming pared 2 bases from V and 4 bases from J, leaving 6 bases between. Germline assignment: CDR1 KGHSH and CDR2 LQKENI. CDR3 length: 13 residues. For the CDR3, the DNA is TGTGCCAGCTCACCATCTCGGTACAATGAGCAGTTCTTC. The encoded protein is CASSPSRYNEQFF.

The gene calls are TRBV10-3 and TRBJ1-1; no definite D call. CDR3 length: 14 amino acids. Trimming removed 1 base from V and 3 bases from J, with 9 bases in between. Germline CDR1 ENHRY, CDR2 SYGVKD. The CDR3 loop is CAISEFGGDTEAFF. The CDR3 bases are TGTGCCATCAGTGAGTTTGGAGGAGACACTGAAGCTTTCTTT.

The rearrangement uses TRBV11-1 and TRBJ1-3; a weak D match, TRBD1 (5 bases). Germline assignment: CDR1 SGHAT and CDR2 FQDESV (reference sequence). V was shortened by 5 bases and J by 0 bases, with 14 bases between the two germline ends. CDR3 size: 16 residues. The CDR3 region is CASSQGAASSGNTIYF. Written as DNA, the CDR3 is TGTGCCAGCAGCCAAGGGGCCGCCAGCTCTGGAAACACCATATATTTT.

This clone was seen more than once but under ten times. In the same sample, other DNA sequences code for this CDR3. This chain connects TRBV5-4 to TRBJ2-1, with 9 positions matching TRBD2. The ends lost 2 bases at V and 0 bases at J; junction bases unmatched: 0. The CDR3 is made up of 15 amino acids. CDR1 is SGHNT and CDR2 is YYREEE in the germline V gene (reference sequence). The CDR3 sequence is CASSFSGGSYNEQFF. In nucleotides, the CDR3 is TGTGCCAGCAGCTTTAGCGGGGGCTCCTACAATGAGCAGTTCTTC.

This clone has a single count. The chain recombines TRBV30 with TRBJ1-6; 9 nucleotides line up with TRBD1. V was pared by 5 bases and J by 6 bases, with 5 bases of the junction left unmatched. This CDR3 has 14 residues. Per germline, CDR1 GTSNPN and CDR2 SVGIG (reference sequence). CDR3 protein: CAWLQGARNSPLHF. CDR3 coding DNA: TGTGCCTGGCTACAGGGGGCGCGTAATTCACCCCTCCACTTT. Looking up the rest from reference TRBV30 and TRBJ1-6 gives the full variable domain: SQTIHQWPATLVQPVGSPLSLECTVEGTSNPNLYWYRQAAGRGLQLLFYSVGIGQISSEVPQNLSASRPQDRQFILSSKKLLLSDSGFYLCAWLQGARNSPLHFGNGTRLTVT.

The chain carries TRBV19 and TRBJ2-3; the match to TRBD2 covers 10 bases. V was pared by 5 bases and J by 1 base, with 3 bases of the junction left unmatched. Per germline, CDR1 LNHDA and CDR2 SQIVND (reference sequence). The CDR3 covers 15 residues. The CDR3: CASSPSGSGTDTQYF. In DNA form, the CDR3 reads TGTGCCAGTAGTCCTAGCGGGAGTGGCACAGATACGCAGTATTTT.

The genes are TRBV5-8 and TRBJ2-7; tentative D call: TRBD1 (5 bases). Trimming removed 3 bases at V and 2 bases at J, with 12 bases between. Germline V gives CDR1 SGHTS, CDR2 YDEGEE. The CDR3 contains 14 residues. The CDR3 is CASSWVTATYEQYF. DNA for the CDR3: TGTGCCAGCAGCTGGGTGACAGCCACCTACGAGCAGTACTTC.

V usage is TRBV7-2 and J usage is TRBJ2-2; no clear D. V was cut by 1 base and J by 7 bases, with 7 bases left in between. CDR1 is SGHTA and CDR2 is FQGNSA in the germline V gene. The CDR3 is 13 amino acids. This CDR3 is CASSLGGDGELFF. The DNA of the CDR3 is TGTGCCAGCAGCTTAGGAGGAGACGGGGAGCTGTTTTTT.

The chain is built from TRBV5-1 and TRBJ2-7; 9 bases agree with TRBD1. Germline CDR1 SGHRS, CDR2 YFSETQ. V dropped 4 bases and J dropped 6; count of bases not matched to a gene: 11. CDR3 length: 15 amino acids. The CDR3 nucleotides are TGCGCCAGCAGCAAATTAGGACAGGGGTCGCGCGAGCAGTACTTC. This encodes CASSKLGQGSREQYF.

The chain employs TRBV27 and TRBJ1-2; 10 positions agree with TRBD1. The trim removed 8 bases at V and 5 bases at J, leaving 8 bases unmatched. The CDR3 is 14 amino acids. CDR1 is MNHEY and CDR2 is SMNVEV in the germline V gene (reference sequence). The CDR3, as DNA: TGTGCCAGCCGAGAAGGGACAGGGGAATATGGCTACACCTTC. Translated, it gives CASREGTGEYGYTF.

This CDR3 is CASKERARRETQYF. As DNA, the CDR3 is TGCGCCAGCAAAGAGAGGGCCCGGAGGGAGACCCAGTACTTC. The gene calls are TRBV23-1 and TRBJ2-5, with D possibly being TRBD2 (5 bases). TRBV23-1 is classed as an ORF, of uncertain function. The CDR3 covers 14 residues. V shed 7 bases and J shed 5 bases, with 17 bases lying between them.

About this clone itself: Other DNA sequences from this sample encode an identical CDR3 as well. This chain joins TRBV30 and TRBJ1-5, with a weak D call TRBD1 (5 bases). Germline V CDR1 and CDR2: GTSNPN, SVGIG (reference sequence). Between the trimmed V and J ends, which lost 0 bases and 4 bases, there was a span of 7 bases. The length of the CDR3 is 13 residues. CDR3 sequence reads: CAWSVRGNQPQHF. The DNA for the CDR3 is TGTGCCTGGAGTGTAAGGGGAAATCAGCCCCAGCATTTT.

The chain uses TRBV4-1 and TRBJ2-1, with TRBD2 identical over 11 bases. This CDR3 contains 15 residues. With V trimmed by 1 base and J by 9 bases, 5 bases remained unmatched. The germline V gene has CDR1 MGHRA and CDR2 YSYEKL. DNA for the CDR3: TGCGCCAGCAGCCAAGGCCGGCTAGCGGGAGGTGAGCAGTTCTTC. This sequence encodes CASSQGRLAGGEQFF.

J is TRBJ2-7 and V is TRBV5-6; D gene unclear. Per the germline V gene, CDR1 is SGHDT and CDR2 is YYEEEE. The CDR3 sequence is 14 residues long. Trimming cost V 3 bases and J 3 bases, with 13 bases left between them. The CDR3 region is CASSSRPTIYEQYF. The CDR3 DNA reads as TGTGCCAGCAGCTCCCGACCGACAATCTACGAGCAGTACTTC.

V gene TRBV27 combines with J gene TRBJ2-7; 8 bases fit TRBD1. The CDR3 runs to 17 residues. The V segment lost 2 bases and the J segment 0 bases; nucleotides outside the gene matches: 9. Germline V gene data show CDR1 as MNHEY and CDR2 as SMNVEV (reference sequence). The CDR3 spells CASSLRPQGALSYEQYF. The CDR3 nucleotides are TGTGCCAGCAGTTTACGCCCTCAGGGGGCTCTCTCCTACGAGCAGTACTTC.

The chain couples TRBV18 to TRBJ1-4; no reliable D call. This CDR3 region has 15 residues. Germline CDR1 and CDR2: KGHSH and LQKENI. Trimming shortened V by 2 bases and J by 7 bases, and 14 bases separated the two germline ends. The DNA of the CDR3 is TGTGCCAGCTCACCATATTGGGCGGGAAGTGAAAAACTGTTTTTT. Its protein product is CASSPYWAGSEKLFF. Combining the CDR3 with reference TRBV18 and TRBJ1-4 gives the whole variable domain NAGVMQNPRHLVRRRGQEARLRCSPMKGHSHVYWYRQLPEEGLKFMVYLQKENIIDESGMPKERFSAEFPKEGPSILRIQQVVRGDSAAYFCASSPYWAGSEKLFFGSGTQLSVL.

The J gene is TRBJ1-1, the V gene TRBV19, with TRBD1 matching over 9 bases. CDR3 length: 16 residues. Germline V gene data show CDR1 as LNHDA and CDR2 as SQIVND (reference sequence). V shed 3 bases and J 3 bases; nucleotides not matched to a gene: 8. The CDR3 DNA reads as TGTGCCAGTAGTATTCTGGGACAGGGTCTGCACACTGAAGCTTTCTTT. It codes for CASSILGQGLHTEAFF. Complete variable domain (other parts from reference TRBV19 and TRBJ1-1): DGGITQSPKYLFRKEGQNVTLSCEQNLNHDAMYWYRQDPGQGLRLIYYSQIVNDFQKGDIAEGYSVSREKKESFPLTVTSAQKNPTAFYLCASSILGQGLHTEAFFGQGTRLTVV.

The chain is built from TRBV5-1 and TRBJ2-2; D gene uncertain. V was trimmed by 0 bases and J by 3 bases, leaving 6 bases between them. In germline, CDR1 is SGHRS, CDR2 YFSETQ. The length of the CDR3 is 14 residues. The CDR3 DNA is TGCGCCAGCAGCTTGGCCGGTTACACCGGGGAGCTGTTTTTT. Protein product: CASSLAGYTGELFF. Combining the CDR3 with reference TRBV5-1 and TRBJ2-2 gives the whole variable domain KAGVTQTPRYLIKTRGQQVTLSCSPISGHRSVSWYQQTPGQGLQFLFEYFSETQRNKGNFPGRFSGRQFSNSRSEMNVSTLELGDSALYLCASSLAGYTGELFFGEGSRLTVL.

The chain is built from TRBV9 and TRBJ2-2; TRBD1 matches at 12 bases. V was pared by 3 bases and J by 7 bases, with 7 bases of the junction left unmatched. Germline V lookup: CDR1 SGDLS, CDR2 YYNGEE. The CDR3 spans 16 residues. In nucleotides, the CDR3 is TGTGCCAGCAGCGCCCGGGACAGGGGGCGGTACGGGGAGCTGTTTTTT. Residues: CASSARDRGRYGELFF.

The CDR3 loop is CASSDTIQGVSNQPQHF. DNA of the CDR3: TGTGCCAGCAGTGATACCATTCAGGGGGTGAGCAATCAGCCCCAGCATTTT. The chain is built from TRBV6-2 or TRBV6-3 and TRBJ1-5; 7 bases line up with TRBD1. The CDR3 is 17 amino acids. Per germline, CDR1 MNHEY and CDR2 SVGEGT. V lost 5 bases to trimming and J lost 1 base; unmatched junction nucleotides: 11.